The 24 T cell receptor beta chains given below trace back to one sample, sequenced in a study of patients and donors after allogeneic stem cell transplantation. TCRdb re-analysed the RT-PCR reads in MiXCR, keeping a single row per CDR3 protein. The repertoire consists of some 880,000 distinct CDR3 sequences, with about a sixth occurring once and the leading ten covering approximately 5.9%. Material: blood, either unsorted or a sorted T cell fraction (not recorded which). Receptor source: a human donor who was either an allogeneic HSCT recipient or a stem cell or donor lymphocyte infusion donor (not recorded which). It is not recorded whose cells these are; they may come from a transplant donor.

This clonotype was counted a few times. The CDR3 region has the DNA TGTGCCAGCAGTTTATCGGGCAGGGTGAAGTACGAGCAGTACTTC. Protein product: CASSLSGRVKYEQYF. This chain joins TRBV12-3 or TRBV12-4 and TRBJ2-7; D possibly corresponds to TRBD1 (5 bases). The ends were cut back, 2 bases at V and 4 bases at J, with 15 bases in the middle. The CDR3 has 15 residues.

This clonotype was seen more than once but under ten times. The V and J genes are TRBV12-3 or TRBV12-4 and TRBJ1-5, with TRBD1 matching 10 bases. The CDR3 runs to 14 residues. Germline trimming cut 4 bases from V and 11 bases from J; bases unmatched to any gene: 8. This CDR3 is CASSSWTGGSSQHF. The DNA for the CDR3 is TGTGCCAGCAGTTCCTGGACAGGGGGATCGTCCCAGCATTTT.

In its sample, this clonotype was seen a few times. The chain uses TRBV25-1 and TRBJ1-2, with D uncertain. The ends were cut back, 4 bases at V and 8 bases at J, with 8 bases in the middle. The CDR3 contains 11 residues. CDR1 and CDR2 from the germline V gene are MGHDK and SYGVNS. CDR3 nucleotide sequence: TGTGCCAGCAGTGCCTATAGGGGCTACACCTTC. Encoded protein: CASSAYRGYTF.

V and J are TRBV15 and TRBJ2-1; tentatively, D is TRBD1 (5 bases). The germline gives CDR1 LNHNV, CDR2 YYDKDF (reference sequence). The V and J ends lost 7 bases and 7 bases respectively, with 17 bases between them. This CDR3 region has 14 residues. The CDR3 DNA reads as TGTGCCACCACGGGCCATGGGGCTTGGAATGAGCAGTTCTTC. Protein: CATTGHGAWNEQFF.

The CDR3 nucleotides are TGTGCCAGTAGTATACTAGAGAACAATGAGCAGTTCTTC. It is translated as CASSILENNEQFF. The chain couples TRBV19 to TRBJ2-1, with D unclear. The CDR3 is 13 amino acids. The germline V and J ends were trimmed by 2 bases and 5 bases, with 7 bases remaining between them. Germline V gives CDR1 LNHDA, CDR2 SQIVND (reference sequence).

This clonotype occurred a few times. The chain couples TRBV12-3 or TRBV12-4 to TRBJ1-5; D unclear. The length of the CDR3 is 14 residues. Deletions cut 4 bases from V and 3 bases from J, with 10 bases between. The CDR3 coding sequence is TGTGCCAGCAGTTCGGGTCCGCCCAATCAGCCCCAGCATTTT. Translated, it gives CASSSGPPNQPQHF.

The table lists this clonotype with many counts. The chain combines TRBV11-1 with TRBJ1-1, with D perhaps matching TRBD1 (6 bases). Trimming took off 2 bases at V and 1 base at J, with 20 bases between the two ends. CDR3 size: 18 residues. The V gene's germline CDR1 is SGHAT and CDR2 FQDESV (reference sequence). The CDR3 is CASSLNPTGPTTNTEAFF. CDR3 bases: TGTGCCAGCAGCTTAAACCCGACAGGTCCTACGACGAACACTGAAGCTTTCTTT.

The rearrangement links TRBV18 to TRBJ1-5; no clear D gene. With 0 bases removed from V and 1 base from J, the gap between germline ends came to 10 bases. Germline values: CDR1 KGHSH, CDR2 LQKENI. CDR3 length: 16 residues. The CDR3 coding sequence is TGTGCCAGCTCACCACCGGGCAGAACCAGCAATCAGCCCCAGCATTTT. It specifies CASSPPGRTSNQPQHF. The full variable domain, completed using reference TRBV18 and TRBJ1-5, is NAGVMQNPRHLVRRRGQEARLRCSPMKGHSHVYWYRQLPEEGLKFMVYLQKENIIDESGMPKERFSAEFPKEGPSILRIQQVVRGDSAAYFCASSPPGRTSNQPQHFGDGTRLSIL.

V is TRBV20-1 and J is TRBJ2-1, with D perhaps matching TRBD2 (5 bases). The CDR3 spans 11 residues. Germline loops: CDR1 DFQATT, CDR2 SNEGSKA (reference sequence). The germline V and J ends were trimmed by 5 bases and 10 bases, with 12 bases remaining between them. The CDR3 protein is CSARPIAEQFF. The CDR3 bases are TGCAGTGCTCGCCCCATAGCGGAGCAGTTCTTC.

This clonotype was seen only a few times. The V call is TRBV29-1, the J call TRBJ2-7, with TRBD2 identical over 7 bases. This CDR3 region has 15 residues. CDR1 and CDR2 (germline): SQVTM, ANQGSEA. The J segment lost 1 base and the V segment lost 0 bases, leaving 6 bases of the junction unmatched. The CDR3 sequence: CSVEDRSSGSYEQYF. The CDR3 region has the DNA TGCAGCGTTGAAGATCGGTCTAGCGGATCCTACGAGCAGTACTTC.

This clonotype has just a few counts. The rearrangement uses TRBV5-1 and TRBJ2-3, with 7 bases aligning to TRBD2. V shed 4 bases, J shed 0 bases, and the junction held 8 bases outside the gene matches. This CDR3 comprises 16 residues. Germline lookup yields CDR1 SGHRS and CDR2 YFSETQ. The CDR3 region is CASSPPGLHSTDTQYF. DNA for the CDR3: TGCGCCAGCAGCCCACCGGGACTACACAGCACAGATACGCAGTATTTT.

The table lists this clonotype with a few counts. J is TRBJ2-1 and V is TRBV6-1; 7 bases agree with TRBD1. Germline V gene sequence: CDR1 MNHNS, CDR2 SASEGT. V was pared by 5 bases and J by 10 bases, with 14 bases of the junction left unmatched. The CDR3 length is 15 residues. The CDR3 coding sequence is TGTGCCAGCAGTAAAAGGGGGCCTCCCTCGGGGGAGCAGTTCTTC. Protein: CASSKRGPPSGEQFF.

The V and J genes are TRBV15 and TRBJ2-1, with TRBD1 matching 7 bases. This CDR3 is built from 16 residues. Germline CDR1 LNHNV, CDR2 YYDKDF (reference sequence). The V segment lost 0 bases and the J segment 6 bases; nucleotides outside the gene matches: 8. In nucleotides, the CDR3 is TGTGCCACCAGCAGAGATCCGACAGGGCGAAGCAATGAGCAGTTCTTC. Amino acid sequence: CATSRDPTGRSNEQFF.

The chain is built from TRBV30 and TRBJ2-7; D is perhaps TRBD1 (6 bases). Per the germline V gene, CDR1 is GTSNPN and CDR2 is SVGIG (reference sequence). V was clipped by 4 bases and J by 6 bases, with 16 bases between them. CDR3 length equals 13 residues. CDR3 bases: TGTGCCTGGACGTTACAGGGACAAGGCGAGCAGTACTTC. The encoded protein is CAWTLQGQGEQYF.

This clonotype was seen repeatedly, ten times or more. This chain uses TRBV9 with TRBJ2-2, with D unresolved. Trimming removed 3 bases from V and 4 bases from J, with 4 bases in between. Germline loops: CDR1 SGDLS, CDR2 YYNGEE. The CDR3 sequence is 12 residues long. The CDR3 loop is CASSGPTGELFF. As DNA, the CDR3 is TGTGCCAGCAGCGGCCCCACCGGGGAGCTGTTTTTT.

This clonotype has only a few counts. This rearrangement joins TRBV27 to TRBJ2-1, with TRBD2 matching over 10 bases. CDR3 length equals 15 residues. Losses at the gene ends were 3 bases for V and 10 bases for J; bases not matched to a gene: 9. From germline, CDR1 is MNHEY and CDR2 SMNVEV (reference sequence). The CDR3 loop reads CASSLISGRPSEQFF. The DNA of the CDR3 is TGTGCCAGCAGTTTGATTAGCGGGAGGCCCAGCGAGCAGTTCTTC.

This clonotype was picked up many times. The junction departs from germline at one end; a sequencing error may be responsible. The chain combines TRBV7-9 with TRBJ2-7; 7 bases align to TRBD1. This CDR3 spans 14 amino acids. Looked up from germline, CDR1 is SEHNR and CDR2 is FQNEAQ (reference sequence). The CDR3 is CASSLDRSSYEQYF. CDR3 nucleotides: TGCGCCAGCAGCTTGGACAGGAGCTCCTACGAGCAGTACTTC.

The sample holds a few counts of this clonotype. The chain is built from TRBV29-1 and TRBJ1-1; the match to TRBD1 covers 7 bases. The germline gives CDR1 SQVTM, CDR2 ANQGSEA. V lost 6 bases and J lost 2; bases outside the gene matches: 6. This CDR3 has 13 amino acids. The DNA for the CDR3 is TGCAGCGTCGTGACAGGGCCAAACACTGAAGCTTTCTTT. Translating it yields CSVVTGPNTEAFF. The whole variable domain, remainder taken from reference TRBV29-1 and TRBJ1-1, is SAVISQKPSRDICQRGTSLTIQCQVDSQVTMMFWYRQQPGQSLTLIATANQGSEATYESGFVIDKFPISRPNLTFSTLTVSNMSPEDSSIYLCSVVTGPNTEAFFGQGTRLTVV.

The V call is TRBV4-1, the J call TRBJ2-7; TRBD1 might be the D (6 bases). CDR3 length: 14 residues. Trimming removed 1 base at V and 5 bases at J, with 12 bases between. Germline CDR1 reads MGHRA; CDR2 reads YSYEKL. The CDR3 DNA follows: TGCGCCAGCAGCCAAGTCGCAGGGGCTAACGAGCAGTACTTC. It translates to CASSQVAGANEQYF.

This sequence joins TRBV5-1 and TRBJ1-1, with a weak D call TRBD1 (6 bases). Germline values: CDR1 SGHRS, CDR2 YFSETQ. This CDR3 spans 14 amino acids. With 4 bases removed from V and 1 base from J, the gap between germline ends came to 11 bases. The CDR3 loop is CASSEGQRNTEAFF. The CDR3 DNA follows: TGCGCCAGCAGCGAGGGACAACGGAACACTGAAGCTTTCTTT.

J is TRBJ2-4 and V is TRBV20-1; 8 bases fit TRBD2. Looked up from germline, CDR1 is DFQATT and CDR2 is SNEGSKA (reference sequence). The V and J ends lost 6 bases and 1 base, in that order; junction bases with no gene match: 11. The CDR3 has 16 amino acids. This chain's CDR3 is CSASIPAGAAKNIQYF. Here the CDR3 DNA reads TGCAGTGCCAGCATCCCAGCGGGGGCGGCCAAAAACATTCAGTACTTC.

The rearrangement uses TRBV30 and TRBJ1-6, with D tentatively TRBD1 (6 bases). Between the trimmed V and J ends, which lost 3 bases and 10 bases, there was a span of 25 bases. Germline assignment: CDR1 GTSNPN and CDR2 SVGIG (reference sequence). The CDR3 covers 17 residues. In nucleotides, the CDR3 is TGTGCCTGGAGGCTAGGGACGGGGGCCTTTTGGGGATCACCCCTCCACTTT. Translating it yields CAWRLGTGAFWGSPLHF.

The sample holds a few counts of this clonotype. J is TRBJ1-1 and V is TRBV5-1, with D possibly TRBD1 on 5 matching bases. CDR3 length equals 16 residues. The germline V and J ends were trimmed by 1 base and 0 bases, with 13 bases remaining between them. Germline CDR1 is SGHRS and CDR2 is YFSETQ. In nucleotides, the CDR3 is TGCGCCAGCAGCTTGCGAGGCGGGGGGATGAACACTGAAGCTTTCTTT. Its protein product is CASSLRGGGMNTEAFF.

V is TRBV7-9 and J is TRBJ1-2, with D possibly matching TRBD1 (5 bases). Germline V gene sequence: CDR1 SEHNR, CDR2 FQNEAQ (reference sequence). The CDR3 loop spans 17 amino acids. V was shortened by 6 bases and J by 0 bases, with 20 bases between the two germline ends. In nucleotides, the CDR3 is TGTGCCAGCAGTCCCCCCTTGACAGAGTTCACTAACTATGGCTACACCTTC. This translates into CASSPPLTEFTNYGYTF.